This TCR beta chain came from a study of T cells expressing NK-cell markers. TCRdb reprocessed the 5' RACE reads, with one entry per CDR3 protein and no DNA. Here the sample table reports 400,000 or so distinct CDR3 sequences. The specimen was blood T cells: a sorted CD56 or NKG2C T cell subset, CD4+ or CD8+ T cells, or bulk PBMC T cells (not recorded which). The origin of this receptor is a woman between 50 and 59 years old in good health.

CDR3 region: CAIVKENTGELFF. The V gene is TRBV10-3, the J gene TRBJ2-2. Germline lookup yields CDR1 ENHRY and CDR2 SYGVKD. The CDR3 runs to 13 residues.